This TCR beta chain emerged from a study of tumor-infiltrating lymphocytes in localized non-small cell lung cancer. Study context: Patients included smokers and never-smokers with various histologies, some sampled after neoadjuvant chemotherapy.

The CDR3 is 14 residues long. CDR1 and CDR2 (germline): KGHSH, LQKENI. Trimming left V 1 base short and J 0 bases short, with 7 bases between. Measured with immunoSEQ multiplex PCR; TCRdb has only the in-frame clones, and not every one. The table lists over 15,000 clones, 65% to 75% of them singletons. This sequence was found in a human donor with non-small cell lung cancer. Input material: lung tumor tissue. V gene TRBV18 combines with J gene TRBJ2-7; D may correspond to TRBD1 or TRBD2 (5 bases each). CDR3 residues: CASSPRGSSYEQYF. The DNA of the CDR3 is TGTGCCAGCTCACCACGGGGGAGCTCCTACGAGCAGTACTTC.